The sequence of this T cell receptor beta chain was determined in a study of T cells in Graves' hyperthyroidism and ophthalmopathy. Study observations and caveats: In blood, most of the thyroid clonotypes expanded above 0.001 were also present.

A remark on this clonotype: What it binds is unknown.

The ends lost 3 bases at V and 6 bases at J; junction bases unmatched: 11. The length of the CDR3 is 15 residues. Germline V gives CDR1 SGDLS, CDR2 YYNGEE. A patient was excluded if there was uncontrolled infection, other autoimmune disease, pregnancy or lactation. Based on clinical symptoms, serum thyroxine and TRAb, thyroid ultrasound and orbital computed tomography, diagnoses were reached. PBMCs were sourced from around 10 ml fresh peripheral blood. Amplified TCR beta CDR3 regions came from RNA transcripts. First-round RT-PCR with HTBI primers amplified the TCR CDR3 region. TCRdb re-analysed the multiplex PCR reads in MiXCR, keeping a single row per CDR3 protein. The sample lists hundreds of thousands of distinct CDR3 sequences; around 15% were seen once.

The chain employs TRBV9 and TRBJ1-2; 7 bases agree with TRBD1. The sequenced sample consisted of blood. The clonotype comes from a woman in her forties or fifties with Graves' ophthalmopathy. The CDR3 DNA reads as TGTGCCAGCAGCGCCCGACAGGGAGCTTTGCATGGCTACACCTTC. Its protein is CASSARQGALHGYTF.